The 7 T cell receptor beta chains below all came from one sample that was sequenced in a study of CD8 T cells in Susac syndrome. After extraction with the RNeasy kit, roughly 0.5 to 1 ug of the RNA was reverse transcribed using random hexamers. MiXCR, applied by TCRdb to the immunoSEQ multiplex PCR reads, yields one record per CDR3 protein. The sample lists about 180,000 distinct CDR3 sequences, over 90% occurring once. Sequenced: CD4+ T cells from PBMCs. The source is a human donor with Susac syndrome.

The V and J genes are TRBV12-5 and TRBJ1-1, with D possibly being TRBD1 (6 bases). The CDR3 is made up of 16 amino acids. In germline, CDR1 is LGHNT, CDR2 FRNRAP. V was clipped by 0 bases and J by 3 bases, with 14 bases between them. The CDR3 DNA sequence: TGTGCTAGTGGTTTGGTACTGAACAGGGCGTACACTGAAGCTTTCTTT. As protein: CASGLVLNRAYTEAFF.

This clonotype was seen once. V is TRBV29-1 and J is TRBJ1-1, with no clear D. There are 14 residues in the CDR3. The V and J ends lost 4 bases and 0 bases respectively, with 12 bases between them. The V gene's germline CDR1 is SQVTM and CDR2 ANQGSEA. The CDR3 loop reads CSVAISGMNTEAFF. The CDR3 nucleotides are TGCAGCGTTGCGATATCAGGCATGAACACTGAAGCTTTCTTT.

The rearrangement uses TRBV18 and TRBJ2-1, with 9 positions matching TRBD2. Losses at the gene ends were 6 bases for V and 0 bases for J; bases not matched to a gene: 6. The length of the CDR3 is 16 residues. Germline lookup yields CDR1 KGHSH and CDR2 LQKENI. CDR3: CASSRLAASSYNEQFF. CDR3 DNA: TGTGCCAGCTCCCGACTAGCGGCAAGCTCCTACAATGAGCAGTTCTTC. Based on the CDR3 plus reference TRBV18 and TRBJ2-1, the full variable domain is NAGVMQNPRHLVRRRGQEARLRCSPMKGHSHVYWYRQLPEEGLKFMVYLQKENIIDESGMPKERFSAEFPKEGPSILRIQQVVRGDSAAYFCASSRLAASSYNEQFFGPGTRLTVL.

The chain couples TRBV12-3 or TRBV12-4 to TRBJ1-5; D is undetermined. The germline V and J ends were trimmed by 2 bases and 7 bases, with 15 bases remaining between them. The CDR3 is 15 residues long. The CDR3 loop is CASSLSEGRRQPQHF. The CDR3 bases are TGTGCCAGCAGTTTATCAGAGGGTCGAAGACAGCCCCAGCATTTT.

The chain couples TRBV5-1 to TRBJ2-7; TRBD2 matches 12 bases. Germline CDR1 is SGHRS and CDR2 is YFSETQ. V trimming: 4 bases; J trimming: 2 bases; junction bases outside the gene matches: 4. The CDR3 totals 15 residues. This CDR3 reads CASSLGLAGPYEQYF. The CDR3 coding sequence is TGCGCCAGCAGCCTAGGACTAGCGGGACCCTACGAGCAGTACTTC. The entire variable domain, with the rest obtained from reference TRBV5-1 and TRBJ2-7, is as follows: KAGVTQTPRYLIKTRGQQVTLSCSPISGHRSVSWYQQTPGQGLQFLFEYFSETQRNKGNFPGRFSGRQFSNSRSEMNVSTLELGDSALYLCASSLGLAGPYEQYFGPGTRLTVT.

V usage is TRBV20-1 and J usage is TRBJ2-1; D is perhaps TRBD1 (6 bases). The CDR3 totals 14 residues. V was cut by 6 bases and J by 10 bases, with 22 bases left in between. Looked up from germline, CDR1 is DFQATT and CDR2 is SNEGSKA (reference sequence). The CDR3 sequence is CSAGDTSGLREQFF. The CDR3, as DNA: TGCAGTGCCGGGGACACTAGTGGTCTTCGCGAGCAGTTCTTC.

The V call is TRBV5-1, the J call TRBJ2-3; maybe TRBD1 (6 bases). This CDR3 is built from 14 residues. Trimming removed 4 bases from V and 1 base from J, with 10 bases in between. CDR1 and CDR2 (germline): SGHRS, YFSETQ. As DNA, the CDR3 is TGCGCCAGCAGCGCACGACAGGGCACAGATACGCAGTATTTT. Translated, it gives CASSARQGTDTQYF.